The 22 T cell receptor beta chains in this list originate from one sample, sequenced in a study of identical twins. TCRdb called the 5' RACE reads again in MiXCR, with one record for every CDR3 protein. The sample includes roughly 700,000 distinct CDR3 sequences, roughly 8% seen only once; the top ten take around 0.95%. Another study also made use of these data, one on yellow fever vaccine responses in identical twins.

Sequencing was done on a sample of PBMCs. The receptors were sampled from a woman aged 18-30 years in good health.

This clonotype showed up many times. The gene calls are TRBV12-3 or TRBV12-4 and TRBJ1-6; D not resolved. The length of the CDR3 is 13 residues. V gave up 5 bases and J gave up 7 bases, with 9 bases separating them. CDR3 in amino acids: CASSRRLNSPLHF. The CDR3 region has the DNA TGTGCCAGCAGTCGACGGCTAAATTCACCCCTCCACTTT.

This clonotype occurred many times. The chain recombines TRBV11-2 with TRBJ2-3; 7 bases map to TRBD1. Trimming removed 3 bases from V and 2 bases from J; junction bases left unmatched: 5. Germline-derived CDR1 and CDR2 are SGHAT and FQNNGV. The CDR3 extends over 15 amino acids. The CDR3 coding sequence is TGTGCCAGCAGCTTGGACAGGCGATCCACAGATACGCAGTATTTT. Its protein product is CASSLDRRSTDTQYF.

The J gene is TRBJ2-3, the V gene TRBV28, with D uncertain. The CDR3 consists of 16 residues. V was pared by 7 bases and J by 4 bases, with 21 bases between. In germline, CDR1 is MDHEN, CDR2 SYDVKM. The CDR3 nucleotides are TGTGCCAGCAATAAAAACAGCCTACCGACGGCAGATACGCAGTATTTT. Translation gives CASNKNSLPTADTQYF. The whole variable domain, filled in from reference TRBV28 and TRBJ2-3, reads DVKVTQSSRYLVKRTGEKVFLECVQDMDHENMFWYRQDPGLGLRLIYFSYDVKMKEKGDIPEGYSVSREKKERFSLILESASTNQTSMYLCASNKNSLPTADTQYFGPGTRLTVL.

This chain joins TRBV4-3 and TRBJ2-7; the match to TRBD2 covers 9 bases. The germline V gene has CDR1 LGHNA and CDR2 YSLEER. This CDR3 is built from 16 residues. V lost 4 bases to trimming and J lost 2 bases; unmatched junction nucleotides: 9. The CDR3 loop reads CASSPDASGTTYEQYF. DNA for the CDR3: TGCGCCAGCAGCCCTGACGCTAGCGGGACGACCTACGAGCAGTACTTC.

The chain combines TRBV6-1 with TRBJ1-3, with unresolved D. This CDR3 region has 13 residues. Germline CDR1 reads MNHNS; CDR2 reads SASEGT. V was trimmed by 3 bases and J by 0 bases, leaving 3 bases between them. CDR3 sequence reads: CASSDPSGNTIYF. In DNA form, the CDR3 reads TGTGCCAGCAGTGACCCCTCTGGAAACACCATATATTTT.

This chain uses TRBV15 with TRBJ2-4; 7 bases align to TRBD1. Germline V gene lookup returns CDR1 LNHNV and CDR2 YYDKDF (reference sequence). J lost 6 bases, V lost 1 base, and 6 bases had no gene match. The CDR3 has 15 amino acids. CDR3 DNA sequence: TGTGCCACCAGCAGAGGAACCGGGACAGTAAACATTCAGTACTTC. Translating gives CATSRGTGTVNIQYF.

This clonotype was observed a handful of times. The rearrangement joins TRBV7-2 to TRBJ2-3, with unresolved D. Germline CDR1 and CDR2: SGHTA and FQGNSA. The length of the CDR3 is 15 residues. V lost 1 base, J lost 2 bases, and 10 bases lay in between. CDR3 DNA: TGTGCCAGCAGCTTAGAGCAGTTTAACACAGATACGCAGTATTTT. This codes for CASSLEQFNTDTQYF.

This clonotype has just one count. The rearrangement links TRBV5-2 to TRBJ2-7; the table's D gene call, TRBD2, was not cross checked with the DNA. TRBV5-2 counts as a pseudogene. The CDR3 covers 13 residues. CDR3 DNA: TGTGCCAGGGGCCCCGGGAGCTCCTACGAGCAGTACTTC. This translates into CARGPGSSYEQYF.

This chain joins TRBV21-1 and TRBJ2-7; the table assigns TRBD1, which was not confirmed against the DNA. TRBV21-1 is classified as a pseudogene. The CDR3 sequence is 13 residues long. The CDR3 DNA reads as TGTGCCAGCACCAGGACAGGGAACTACGAGCAGTACTTC. Protein: CASTRTGNYEQYF.

This sequence joins TRBV7-9 and TRBJ2-1; 9 nucleotides align to TRBD1. This CDR3 spans 15 amino acids. V shed 7 bases and J 2 bases; nucleotides not matched to a gene: 6. CDR1 is SEHNR, CDR2 FQNEAQ, per germline (reference sequence). The chain's CDR3 is CASNPGTGPYNEQFF. The CDR3, as DNA: TGTGCCAGCAACCCCGGGACAGGGCCCTACAATGAGCAGTTCTTC.

This clonotype has only one observation. The rearrangement uses TRBV4-1 and TRBJ2-7; possibly TRBD1 or TRBD2 for D (6 bases each). The CDR3 consists of 18 residues. Trimming shortened V by 4 bases and J by 6 bases, and 28 bases separated the two germline ends. Germline CDR1 and CDR2: MGHRA and YSYEKL. CDR3 in amino acids: CASSLIPGAPLNAGEQYF. The CDR3 DNA sequence: TGCGCCAGCAGCCTTATCCCGGGGGCCCCCCTCAATGCGGGCGAGCAGTACTTC.

This clonotype has at least ten counts. J is TRBJ2-2 and V is TRBV10-3, with 8 bases lining up with TRBD1. CDR1 is ENHRY and CDR2 is SYGVKD in the germline V gene. The CDR3 has 16 residues. V was clipped by 10 bases and J by 5 bases; unmatched bases: 15. The CDR3 DNA reads as TGTGCCACTGGCGGACAGGGTCCTACATTGACCGGGGAGCTGTTTTTT. Translating it yields CATGGQGPTLTGELFF.

The chain carries TRBV7-2 and TRBJ2-7, with D possibly matching TRBD2 (5 bases). There are 15 residues in the CDR3. V was clipped by 0 bases and J by 6 bases, with 15 bases between them. The germline V gene has CDR1 SGHTA and CDR2 FQGNSA. CDR3 bases: TGTGCCAGCAGCTTAGCGTCGCTAGCCCCCAGCGAGCAGTACTTC. It is translated as CASSLASLAPSEQYF. Drawing the rest from reference TRBV7-2 and TRBJ2-7, the complete variable domain is GAGVSQSPSNKVTEKGKDVELRCDPISGHTALYWYRQSLGQGLEFLIYFQGNSAPDKSGLPSDRFSAERTGGSVSTLTIQRTQQEDSAVYLCASSLASLAPSEQYFGPGTRLTVT.

This clonotype was observed once. This chain's CDR3 is CACGQALYEQYF. CDR3 in DNA: TGTGCCTGTGGACAGGCCCTATACGAGCAGTACTTC. This chain connects TRBV30 to TRBJ2-7; TRBD1 agrees at 7 bases. This CDR3 has 12 amino acids. Germline CDR1 reads GTSNPN; CDR2 reads SVGIG (reference sequence). Trimming took 6 bases from V and 4 from J; bases not matched to a gene: 6.

The sample holds a few counts of this clonotype. The chain employs TRBV3-1 and TRBJ2-7, with TRBD1 identical over 7 bases. The CDR3 is 15 amino acids. Looked up from germline, CDR1 is LGHDT and CDR2 is YNNKEL (reference sequence). V was pared by 3 bases and J by 2 bases, with 7 bases of the junction left unmatched. CDR3 nucleotides: TGTGCCAGCAGCCATGTCGGGACAGTTCCCTACGAGCAGTACTTC. It translates to CASSHVGTVPYEQYF.

The sample holds a few counts of this clonotype. The V call is TRBV10-3, the J call TRBJ2-7; tentative D call: TRBD1 (6 bases). Looked up from germline, CDR1 is ENHRY and CDR2 is SYGVKD. V was cut by 5 bases and J by 0 bases, with 11 bases left in between. The CDR3 runs to 14 residues. The chain's CDR3 is CAISKGTLSYEQYF. The CDR3 DNA is TGTGCCATCAGTAAAGGGACACTCTCCTACGAGCAGTACTTC.

This clonotype has ten or more counts. This sequence joins TRBV9 and TRBJ2-5; the match to TRBD2 covers 11 bases. From germline, CDR1 is SGDLS and CDR2 YYNGEE. Losses at the gene ends were 5 bases for V and 2 bases for J; bases not matched to a gene: 8. This CDR3 has 16 residues. CDR3 sequence (DNA): TGTGCCAGCAGTGGTGGGCTAGCGGGAGGACAAGAGACCCAGTACTTC. Residues: CASSGGLAGGQETQYF.

This clonotype was counted only a few times. J is TRBJ2-5 and V is TRBV3-1; D is undetermined. This CDR3 has 16 residues. Trimming took off 5 bases at V and 7 bases at J, with 23 bases between the two ends. The germline V gene encodes CDR1 LGHDT and CDR2 YNNKEL (reference sequence). The CDR3 is CASSSADRLPKMTQYF. The CDR3 DNA reads TGTGCCAGCAGCTCAGCAGACCGCCTACCCAAGATGACCCAGTACTTC.

This clonotype was detected only a few times. V is TRBV25-1 and J is TRBJ2-1; 8 nucleotides match TRBD2. The junction had 8 bases not matched to a gene; V was cut back by 4 bases and J by 3 bases. The V gene's germline CDR1 is MGHDK and CDR2 SYGVNS. This CDR3 comprises 16 residues. The CDR3 DNA is TGTGCCAGCAGTGTCTTCGGGGGGGCCGGCTACAATGAGCAGTTCTTC. Protein: CASSVFGGAGYNEQFF.

The J gene is TRBJ2-6, the V gene TRBV4-3, with D perhaps TRBD1 (6 bases). The CDR3 runs to 16 residues. Trimming took 3 bases from V and 0 from J, leaving 9 bases between them. CDR1 is LGHNA, CDR2 YSLEER, per germline. CDR3 nucleotide sequence: TGCGCCAGCAGCCACGGACAGAGCTCTGGGGCCAACGTCCTGACTTTC. Protein product: CASSHGQSSGANVLTF.

There are a few counts of this clonotype. The chain recombines TRBV5-1 with TRBJ2-3; 10 bases match TRBD2. Germline V gene lookup returns CDR1 SGHRS and CDR2 YFSETQ. This CDR3 comprises 15 residues. The V gene end was trimmed by 4 bases and the J gene end by 4 bases; junction bases not matched to a gene: 6. The DNA of the CDR3 is TGCGCCAGCAGCATGACTAGCGGGTCCGCAGATACGCAGTATTTT. It specifies CASSMTSGSADTQYF.

This clonotype was found a few times. The genes are TRBV4-2 and TRBJ2-3; TRBD2 aligns across 11 bases. V dropped 7 bases and J dropped 1; count of bases not matched to a gene: 19. The length of the CDR3 is 20 residues. CDR1 is LGHNA, CDR2 YNFKEQ, per germline. CDR3 in DNA: TGTGCCAGCACCATCGCGGGCAGGGGGCTAGCGGGAGGTCGCACAGATACGCAGTATTTT. Residues: CASTIAGRGLAGGRTDTQYF.